This TCR beta chain appears in the sequencing data of a study of blood T cell repertoires in COVID-19. The wider study: Acute and convalescent COVID-19 samples came from the United States, Italy and Spain. The cDNA or gDNA used as material had been derived from T cells, B-cell-depleted T cells, or PBMCs.

Source study methods: Nucleated cell number was recorded as an estimate derived from reference gene primer amplification. Sequenced by immunoSEQ multiplex PCR; TCRdb stores in-frame clones only, minus some. The DNA gave D and trimming, while V, J and clone size come from that table. The sample records more than 85,000 clones, about 88% being singletons. The receptor's source is a woman between 50 and 59 years old with acute or convalescent COVID-19. The sample taken for sequencing was peripheral blood.

The DNA of the CDR3 is TGTGCCAGCAGCGGGACCCCTGGGGGCAGTTACACCGGGGAGCTGTTTTTT. Residues: CASSGTPGGSYTGELFF. The genes are TRBV9 and TRBJ2-2; tentative D call: TRBD1 (6 bases). The CDR3 runs to 17 residues. V lost 3 bases to trimming and J lost 3 bases, with 18 bases between them. Germline V gene sequence: CDR1 SGDLS, CDR2 YYNGEE.